This entry features one T cell receptor (beta chain) sequence. The sample belongs to a study of T cell changes during pregnancy in multiple sclerosis. Profiled with immunoSEQ multiplex PCR; TCRdb holds only in-frame clones, not every one. The data hold about 120,000 clones, with roughly 92% observed a single time. Sample: peripheral blood, taken before pregnancy. This sequence originates from a female donor with multiple sclerosis, enrolled in a pregnancy study.

The CDR3 loop reads CASSPSVLAGRSNEQFF. CDR3 in DNA: TGTGCCAGCAGCCCATCCGTCCTAGCGGGCCGGAGCAATGAGCAGTTCTTC. The gene calls are TRBV28 and TRBJ2-1, with TRBD2 matching 8 bases. V was pared by 6 bases and J by 6 bases, with 16 bases of the junction left unmatched. CDR1 MDHEN and CDR2 SYDVKM come from the germline V gene. The CDR3 is 17 amino acids.